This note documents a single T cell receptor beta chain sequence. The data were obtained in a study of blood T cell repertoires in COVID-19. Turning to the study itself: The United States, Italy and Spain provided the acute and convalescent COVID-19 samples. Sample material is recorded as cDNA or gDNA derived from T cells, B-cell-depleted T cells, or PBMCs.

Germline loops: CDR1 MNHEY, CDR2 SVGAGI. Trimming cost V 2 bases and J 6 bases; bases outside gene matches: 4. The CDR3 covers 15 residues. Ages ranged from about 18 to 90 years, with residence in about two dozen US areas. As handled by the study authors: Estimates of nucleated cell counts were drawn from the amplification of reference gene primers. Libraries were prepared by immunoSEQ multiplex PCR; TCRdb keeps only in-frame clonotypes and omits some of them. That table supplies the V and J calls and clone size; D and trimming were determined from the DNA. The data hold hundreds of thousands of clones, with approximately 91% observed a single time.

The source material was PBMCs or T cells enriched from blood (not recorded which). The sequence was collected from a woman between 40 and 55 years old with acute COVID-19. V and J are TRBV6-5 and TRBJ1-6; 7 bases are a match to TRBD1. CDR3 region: CASSYGDSPNSPLHF. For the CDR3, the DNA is TGTGCCAGCAGTTACGGGGACAGCCCTAATTCACCCCTCCACTTT.